Listed here are 18 T cell receptor beta chains from one sample, sequenced in a study of cytomegalovirus exposure and HLA in healthy donors. Amplification used 60 Vbeta primers and 13 Jbeta primers. Produced via immunoSEQ multiplex PCR; TCRdb's table is partial and in-frame only. The sample contains 70,000 to 95,000 clones, 60% to 85% of which appear only once. Sequencing was performed on PBMCs. The receptor set was obtained from a male donor in good health and CMV-seronegative.

This clone was seen a few times. The chain joins TRBV6-5 to TRBJ2-7; D is unclear. This CDR3 comprises 15 residues. The V end was cut by 10 bases, the J end by 0 bases, with 19 bases between. Germline assignment: CDR1 MNHEY and CDR2 SVGAGI. The CDR3 coding sequence is TGTGCCACCATGCTGGCGGAACTGAGCTCCTACGAGCAGTACTTC. It specifies CATMLAELSSYEQYF.

CDR3 sequence reads: CASSLRDRSYEQYF. In DNA, the CDR3 is TGTGCCAGCAGCTTAAGGGACAGGAGCTACGAGCAGTACTTC. The chain carries TRBV11-2 and TRBJ2-7, with 8 bases aligning to TRBD1. The ends lost 2 bases at V and 3 bases at J; junction bases unmatched: 3. From germline, CDR1 is SGHAT and CDR2 FQNNGV. The CDR3 contains 14 residues.

The chain combines TRBV18 with TRBJ2-5; 8 nucleotides align to TRBD2. This CDR3 region has 15 residues. V was clipped by 5 bases and J by 2 bases; unmatched bases: 7. Looked up from germline, CDR1 is KGHSH and CDR2 is LQKENI. Written as DNA, the CDR3 is TGTGCCAGCTCAACGTCCGGGGGGGTGCAAGAGACCCAGTACTTC. This sequence encodes CASSTSGGVQETQYF.

This sequence joins TRBV7-9 and TRBJ1-2; no definite D call. The CDR3 totals 12 residues. The V gene's germline CDR1 is SEHNR and CDR2 FQNEAQ (reference sequence). Trimming removed 6 bases at V and 2 bases at J, with 7 bases between. In DNA form, the CDR3 reads TGTGCCAGCAGTCCAGAAAACTATGGCTACACCTTC. This codes for CASSPENYGYTF.

The chain couples TRBV4-3 to TRBJ2-1, with 8 bases that match TRBD1. This CDR3 is built from 20 residues. V lost 4 bases and J lost 8; bases outside the gene matches: 25. Germline CDR1 is LGHNA and CDR2 is YSLEER. CDR3 in amino acids: CASSPTDRAASSLRGDEQFF. The CDR3 nucleotides are TGCGCCAGCAGCCCGACGGACAGGGCGGCATCTAGTCTTCGGGGAGATGAGCAGTTCTTC.

This chain connects TRBV5-1 to TRBJ2-2; possible D gene TRBD2, 6 bases. The CDR3 has 16 residues. V was shortened by 4 bases and J by 2 bases, with 15 bases between the two germline ends. The V gene's germline CDR1 is SGHRS and CDR2 YFSETQ. The CDR3 DNA follows: TGCGCCAGCAGCCCGATGGGACTCTTTAACACCGGGGAGCTGTTTTTT. Translation gives CASSPMGLFNTGELFF.

V and J are TRBV9 and TRBJ2-7; 10 bases are a match to TRBD1. J gave up 4 bases and V 4 bases, and 8 bases lay outside the gene matches. The length of the CDR3 is 15 residues. Germline lookup yields CDR1 SGDLS and CDR2 YYNGEE. As DNA, the CDR3 is TGTGCCAGCAGCAAAGAGGACAGGGGGAGTTACGAGCAGTACTTC. This sequence encodes CASSKEDRGSYEQYF. The full variable domain, in which reference TRBV9 and TRBJ2-7 provide the parts outside the CDR3, is DSGVTQTPKHLITATGQRVTLRCSPRSGDLSVYWYQQSLDQGLQFLIQYYNGEERAKGNILERFSAQQFPDLHSELNLSSLELGDSALYFCASSKEDRGSYEQYFGPGTRLTVT.

The sample holds a few counts of this clone. The chain has TRBV30 and TRBJ2-7, with 9 bases matching TRBD2. The germline gives CDR1 GTSNPN, CDR2 SVGIG (reference sequence). Trimming at V came to 3 bases and at J to 2 bases, leaving 5 bases not matched to a gene. This CDR3 is built from 14 residues. CDR3 nucleotides: TGTGCCTGGAGGGCGGGGGGGTCCCCCTACGAGCAGTACTTC. Translating it yields CAWRAGGSPYEQYF.

This clone was seen more than once but under ten times. The CDR3 sequence is CAWSVGGAVTQYF. The CDR3 nucleotides read TGTGCCTGGAGTGTTGGAGGGGCCGTTACGCAGTATTTT. V gene TRBV30 combines with J gene TRBJ2-3; tentatively, D is TRBD2 (6 bases). Deletions cut 0 bases from V and 8 bases from J, with 12 bases between. This CDR3 has 13 residues. Germline CDR1 GTSNPN, CDR2 SVGIG (reference sequence). The variable domain in full, with the rest retrieved from reference TRBV30 and TRBJ2-3, is SQTIHQWPATLVQPVGSPLSLECTVEGTSNPNLYWYRQAAGRGLQLLFYSVGIGQISSEVPQNLSASRPQDRQFILSSKKLLLSDSGFYLCAWSVGGAVTQYFGPGTRLTVL.

This chain links TRBV2 with TRBJ1-2; possible D gene TRBD1, 5 bases. CDR1 SNHLY and CDR2 FYNNEI come from the germline V gene. The CDR3 consists of 13 residues. Deletions cut 1 base from V and 7 bases from J, with 10 bases between. CDR3 in DNA: TGTGCCAGCAGTGAAGGGGGCCGCGGTGGCTACACCTTC. The encoded protein is CASSEGGRGGYTF.

The table lists this clone with a few counts. This chain connects TRBV13 to TRBJ1-2; maybe TRBD1 (5 bases). V was clipped by 5 bases and J by 8 bases, with 12 bases between them. Germline-derived CDR1 and CDR2 are PRHDT and FYEKMQ (reference sequence). The CDR3 is 12 residues long. In DNA, the CDR3 is TGTGCCAGCAGCACGTCAGGGTACGGCTACACCTTC. Amino acids: CASSTSGYGYTF. Full variable domain (rest looked up from reference TRBV13 and TRBJ1-2): AAGVIQSPRHLIKEKRETATLKCYPIPRHDTVYWYQQGPGQDPQFLISFYEKMQSDKGSIPDRFSAQQFSDYHSELNMSSLELGDSALYFCASSTSGYGYTFGSGTRLTVV.

Comment on this clone: Relative to the germline gene, one junction end is altered; a read error may explain this. V and J are TRBV12-5 and TRBJ2-5, with a weak D call TRBD1 (6 bases). CDR1 is LGHNT, CDR2 FRNRAP, per germline. The CDR3 has 16 amino acids. This CDR3 reads CASGPLTTGRQGTQYF. CDR3 in DNA: TGTGCTAGTGGTCCTCTCACGACAGGTCGTCAAGGGACCCAGTACTTC.

The chain carries TRBV7-9 and TRBJ2-3; TRBD2 agrees at 12 bases. CDR1 and CDR2 from the germline V gene are SEHNR and FQNEAQ (reference sequence). The CDR3 is 16 residues long. The V segment lost 3 bases and the J segment 4 bases; nucleotides outside the gene matches: 5. The CDR3 is CASSFLAGGSADTQYF. Written as DNA, the CDR3 is TGTGCCAGCAGCTTTCTAGCGGGAGGGTCGGCAGATACGCAGTATTTT.

The chain recombines TRBV27 with TRBJ2-1, with 14 bases that match TRBD2. In germline, CDR1 is MNHEY, CDR2 SMNVEV (reference sequence). CDR3 size: 17 residues. V lost 6 bases, J lost 8 bases, and 12 bases stayed unmatched. CDR3 bases: TGTGCCAGCAGACATAGACTAGCGGGGGGGTCGGTGGATGAGCAGTTCTTC. Its translation: CASRHRLAGGSVDEQFF.

The chain joins TRBV7-9 to TRBJ1-2, with a weak D call TRBD1 (6 bases). Germline V gives CDR1 SEHNR, CDR2 FQNEAQ (reference sequence). V was clipped by 3 bases and J by 3 bases, with 11 bases between them. CDR3 length equals 14 residues. The CDR3 reads CASSFNRVDYGYTF. CDR3 DNA: TGTGCCAGCAGCTTTAACAGGGTGGACTATGGCTACACCTTC. The full variable domain, in which reference TRBV7-9 and TRBJ1-2 provide the parts outside the CDR3, is DTGVSQNPRHKITKRGQNVTFRCDPISEHNRLYWYRQTLGQGPEFLTYFQNEAQLEKSRLLSDRFSAERPKGSFSTLEIQRTEQGDSAMYLCASSFNRVDYGYTFGSGTRLTVV.

The rearrangement joins TRBV2 to TRBJ2-7, with a tentative D call TRBD2 (6 bases). CDR3 size: 15 residues. The ends were cut back, 2 bases at V and 7 bases at J, with 18 bases in the middle. Germline CDR1 SNHLY, CDR2 FYNNEI. CDR3 nucleotides: TGTGCCAGCAGTGAACGGGCGGGACCGTCGTGGGAGCAGTACTTC. It encodes CASSERAGPSWEQYF.

The V call is TRBV18, the J call TRBJ2-5, with 15 bases that match TRBD2. The CDR3 extends over 17 amino acids. Looked up from germline, CDR1 is KGHSH and CDR2 is LQKENI. J was trimmed by 5 bases and V by 1 base; bases with no gene match: 5. The CDR3 sequence is CASSPRGLAGGVETQYF. Written as DNA, the CDR3 is TGTGCCAGCTCACCACGGGGACTAGCGGGAGGTGTGGAGACCCAGTACTTC.

The chain combines TRBV6-6 with TRBJ2-3; 9 nucleotides align to TRBD2. Germline V gene lookup returns CDR1 MNHNY and CDR2 SVGAGI (reference sequence). V lost 7 bases and J lost 3; bases outside the gene matches: 8. CDR3 length: 15 amino acids. This CDR3 is CASKRAGGGTDTQYF. The CDR3 DNA follows: TGTGCCAGCAAAAGAGCGGGGGGCGGGACAGATACGCAGTATTTT.